The next 28 T cell receptor beta chains were all read from a single sample in a study of T cell repertoires in cytomegalovirus infection. TCRdb reprocessed the reads with MiXCR, giving one entry per CDR3 protein. The table records about 490,000 distinct CDR3 sequences, more than 15% of them present only once. The sample was CD8+ T cells from PBMCs. The receptors shown here come from a human donor in good health (CMV status not recorded). Some clones in this sample may be carry-over from other donors' samples.

This clonotype came up a few times. The genes are TRBV27 and TRBJ1-5; D may be TRBD1 (5 bases). V was pared by 5 bases and J by 3 bases, with 14 bases between. CDR3 size: 15 residues. CDR1 is MNHEY, CDR2 SMNVEV, per germline (reference sequence). The CDR3 DNA follows: TGTGCCAGCAGTGAGGACAAATCCCACAATCAGCCCCAGCATTTT. This encodes CASSEDKSHNQPQHF.

This chain connects TRBV20-1 to TRBJ2-3, with 7 bases fitting TRBD2. The germline V gene encodes CDR1 DFQATT and CDR2 SNEGSKA (reference sequence). The CDR3 sequence is 16 residues long. V gave up 0 bases and J gave up 2 bases; unmatched junction bases: 8. CDR3 amino acids: CSARDVRGSFTDTQYF. The CDR3 region has the DNA TGCAGTGCTAGAGATGTGCGCGGGAGTTTCACAGATACGCAGTATTTT.

This clonotype was observed many times. V is TRBV4-1 and J is TRBJ2-7; D is perhaps TRBD2 (5 bases). The germline V gene has CDR1 MGHRA and CDR2 YSYEKL. There are 13 residues in the CDR3. V was clipped by 1 base and J by 1 base, with 5 bases between them. CDR3 DNA: TGCGCCAGCAGCCAAGGGACTTCCTACGAGCAGTACTTC. This translates into CASSQGTSYEQYF.

The chain combines TRBV6-4 with TRBJ2-1, with 13 bases aligning to TRBD2. V trimming: 6 bases; J trimming: 10 bases; junction bases outside the gene matches: 9. The CDR3 totals 15 residues. The germline gives CDR1 MRHNA, CDR2 SNTAGT. CDR3 sequence reads: CASSPGLAGVQEQFF. The DNA of the CDR3 is TGTGCCAGCAGCCCTGGACTAGCGGGAGTTCAAGAGCAGTTCTTC.

In this sample, this clonotype turned up a few times. V is TRBV14 and J is TRBJ2-7; a weak D match, TRBD2 (5 bases). Germline-derived CDR1 and CDR2 are SGHDN and FVKESK. With 2 bases removed from V and 1 base from J, the gap between germline ends came to 15 bases. CDR3 length: 16 amino acids. The CDR3 is CASSQTSGEISYEQYF. The CDR3 nucleotides are TGTGCCAGCAGCCAAACAAGCGGAGAGATTTCCTACGAGCAGTACTTC.

This sequence joins TRBV27 and TRBJ2-7; 9 nucleotides align to TRBD1. Trimming at V came to 5 bases and at J to 5 bases, leaving 10 bases not matched to a gene. This CDR3 spans 15 amino acids. Germline-derived CDR1 and CDR2 are MNHEY and SMNVEV (reference sequence). Here the CDR3 DNA reads TGTGCCAGCAGTGACAGGGGGACCGGGGCCCACGAGCAGTACTTC. This gives the protein CASSDRGTGAHEQYF.

This clonotype was seen only a few times. The chain couples TRBV27 to TRBJ1-2, with D hard to call. Germline loops: CDR1 MNHEY, CDR2 SMNVEV (reference sequence). This CDR3 has 13 residues. V shed 6 bases and J shed 6 bases, with 14 bases lying between them. In nucleotides, the CDR3 is TGTGCCAGCAGCCCCCGGGAGGTCGATGGCTACACCTTC. Protein: CASSPREVDGYTF.

This chain links TRBV30 with TRBJ2-2; D possibly corresponds to TRBD2 (6 bases). CDR3 length: 12 residues. V gave up 8 bases and J gave up 3 bases, with 10 bases separating them. Germline V gene sequence: CDR1 GTSNPN, CDR2 SVGIG (reference sequence). CDR3 protein: CAGSGDTGELFF. In nucleotides, the CDR3 is TGTGCCGGTAGCGGAGACACCGGGGAGCTGTTTTTT.

This clonotype was recorded a few times. The rearrangement uses TRBV7-9 and TRBJ2-1, with a possible D match to TRBD1 (6 bases). The length of the CDR3 is 13 residues. The germline V gene encodes CDR1 SEHNR and CDR2 FQNEAQ (reference sequence). V was shortened by 7 bases and J by 8 bases, with 15 bases between the two germline ends. The CDR3 reads CASIPEGVYEQFF. CDR3 DNA: TGTGCCAGCATCCCCGAGGGGGTGTATGAGCAGTTCTTC.

Ten or more counts support this clonotype. This rearrangement joins TRBV12-3 or TRBV12-4 to TRBJ2-1; no reliable D call. The CDR3 sequence is 15 residues long. The V end lost 5 bases, the J end lost 5 bases, and 16 bases lay between the germline ends. This CDR3 is CASSPAEAAHNEQFF. The CDR3 DNA follows: TGTGCCAGCAGTCCTGCCGAGGCCGCCCACAATGAGCAGTTCTTC.

The chain has TRBV27 and TRBJ2-1; tentative D call: TRBD1 (6 bases). CDR1 and CDR2 from the germline V gene are MNHEY and SMNVEV (reference sequence). The CDR3 is made up of 15 amino acids. V lost 4 bases, J lost 6 bases, and 16 bases lay in between. CDR3 residues: CASSSPAGVINEQFF. The CDR3 DNA is TGTGCCAGCAGTTCCCCCGCAGGGGTCATCAATGAGCAGTTCTTC.

This clonotype occurred many times. V is TRBV11-1 and J is TRBJ2-2; 7 bases align to TRBD2. The germline V gene has CDR1 SGHAT and CDR2 FQDESV (reference sequence). The CDR3 is made up of 17 amino acids. V was clipped by 8 bases and J by 5 bases; unmatched bases: 17. The CDR3 sequence is CASRLTLAGEGTGELFF. Here the CDR3 DNA reads TGTGCCAGCCGGCTCACCTTGGCGGGAGAGGGGACCGGGGAGCTGTTTTTT.

Many counts were recorded for this clonotype. This sequence joins TRBV7-3 and TRBJ1-1, with a weak D call TRBD1 (6 bases). Germline V gene sequence: CDR1 SGHTA, CDR2 FQGTGA. Trimming left V 4 bases short and J 11 bases short, with 17 bases between. The CDR3 contains 13 residues. CDR3 sequence: CASSSGGGAVAFF. CDR3 sequence (DNA): TGTGCCAGCAGCTCCGGGGGGGGGGCCGTGGCTTTCTTT.

There are many counts of this clonotype. J is TRBJ2-5 and V is TRBV7-9; 7 nucleotides agree with TRBD2. With V trimmed by 5 bases and J by 5 bases, 2 bases remained unmatched. Germline CDR1 and CDR2: SEHNR and FQNEAQ (reference sequence). The CDR3 spans 12 residues. The CDR3 region has the DNA TGTGCCAGCAGCGAGGGAGGGGAGACCCAGTACTTC. Its translation is CASSEGGETQYF.

This clonotype appeared many times. This chain connects TRBV12-3 or TRBV12-4 to TRBJ2-1; tentatively, D is TRBD1 or TRBD2 (6 bases each). V dropped 2 bases and J dropped 8 bases, with 13 bases sitting between them. The CDR3 extends over 14 amino acids. The CDR3 spells CASSLRGAIHEQFF. The CDR3 nucleotides read TGTGCCAGCAGTTTAAGGGGGGCCATCCATGAGCAGTTCTTC.

The table lists this clonotype with many counts. The V call is TRBV19, the J call TRBJ2-2, with D perhaps TRBD2 (6 bases). The CDR3 totals 14 residues. Germline V gene lookup returns CDR1 LNHDA and CDR2 SQIVND (reference sequence). Trimming stripped 10 bases from V and 3 bases from J, with 15 bases between. The CDR3 here is CAISAGRYTGELFF. The DNA of the CDR3 is TGTGCCATCTCAGCCGGGAGATACACCGGGGAGCTGTTTTTT.

This clonotype occurred many times. The CDR3 nucleotides are TGTGCCAGCAGTACGGGGGCGAACACTGAAGCTTTCTTT. Translation: CASSTGANTEAFF. The chain employs TRBV7-2 and TRBJ1-1; D perhaps matches TRBD1 (6 bases). Trimming removed 6 bases at V and 1 base at J, with 9 bases between. This CDR3 is 13 amino acids long. The germline V gene encodes CDR1 SGHTA and CDR2 FQGNSA.

This clonotype occurred many times. The rearrangement joins TRBV20-1 to TRBJ2-4; TRBD2 matches 7 bases. V lost 1 base, J lost 2 bases, and 11 bases stayed unmatched. The germline V gene has CDR1 DFQATT and CDR2 SNEGSKA (reference sequence). The length of the CDR3 is 17 residues. CDR3 region: CSARVASGPFTKNIQYF. CDR3 bases: TGCAGTGCTAGAGTAGCTAGCGGACCTTTTACCAAAAACATTCAGTACTTC.

This clonotype was seen repeatedly, ten times or more. This chain joins TRBV11-2 and TRBJ1-2; a weak D match, TRBD1 (5 bases). The CDR3 totals 15 residues. Germline CDR1 is SGHAT and CDR2 is FQNNGV. V lost 1 base and J lost 8, with 17 bases in between. CDR3 sequence: CASSLVGGATDGYTF. The CDR3 region has the DNA TGTGCCAGCAGCTTAGTCGGAGGGGCGACCGACGGCTACACCTTC.

Many counts were recorded for this clonotype. The chain joins TRBV12-5 to TRBJ2-2, with no clear D. CDR3 size: 17 residues. Trimming took off 0 bases at V and 2 bases at J, with 13 bases between the two ends. The germline CDR1 and CDR2 sequences are LGHNT and FRNRAP. The DNA for the CDR3 is TGTGCTAGTGGTTTGGTCTCAGGCGGATTTAACACCGGGGAGCTGTTTTTT. Encoded protein: CASGLVSGGFNTGELFF.

This clonotype appeared many times. This chain joins TRBV6-1 and TRBJ1-1; D is unresolved. Trimming removed 8 bases from V and 1 base from J, with 14 bases in between. From germline, CDR1 is MNHNS and CDR2 SASEGT. This CDR3 has 14 amino acids. The CDR3 is CASEIPDKNTEAFF. The CDR3 nucleotides read TGTGCCAGCGAGATCCCCGATAAGAACACTGAAGCTTTCTTT.

This clonotype was counted only a few times. The genes are TRBV3-1 and TRBJ2-1; 14 positions match TRBD2. CDR1 and CDR2 (germline): LGHDT, YNNKEL (reference sequence). The CDR3 sequence is 17 residues long. V dropped 6 bases and J dropped 7; count of bases not matched to a gene: 11. CDR3 coding DNA: TGTGCCAGCAGGGCCCGGGCGGGACTAGCGGGAGTTAATGAGCAGTTCTTC. It specifies CASRARAGLAGVNEQFF.

On this clonotype: This could be a read error, since a much larger clone is one nucleotide away. This chain joins TRBV27 and TRBJ1-5; D not resolved. Germline CDR1 is MNHEY and CDR2 is SMNVEV (reference sequence). The CDR3 sequence is 14 residues long. The CDR3: CTSSPGSGNQPQHF. Written as DNA, the CDR3 is TGTACCAGCAGTCCGGGGTCGGGCAATCAGCCCCAGCATTTT.

Ten or more counts support this clonotype. The chain joins TRBV7-9 to TRBJ2-7, with 14 positions matching TRBD2. Germline V lookup: CDR1 SEHNR, CDR2 FQNEAQ (reference sequence). This CDR3 has 17 amino acids. The trim removed 5 bases at V and 4 bases at J, leaving 10 bases unmatched. The CDR3 here is CASSLGLAGGPSYEQYF. CDR3 in DNA: TGTGCCAGCAGCCTCGGACTAGCGGGGGGCCCGTCTTACGAGCAGTACTTC. Drawing the rest from reference TRBV7-9 and TRBJ2-7, the complete variable domain is DTGVSQNPRHKITKRGQNVTFRCDPISEHNRLYWYRQTLGQGPEFLTYFQNEAQLEKSRLLSDRFSAERPKGSFSTLEIQRTEQGDSAMYLCASSLGLAGGPSYEQYFGPGTRLTVT.

CDR3 protein: CSAREAVGGTDTQYF. The DNA for the CDR3 is TGCAGTGCTAGAGAAGCGGTCGGGGGCACAGATACGCAGTATTTT. The rearrangement links TRBV20-1 to TRBJ2-3; D possibly corresponds to TRBD2 (5 bases). V lost 0 bases to trimming and J lost 1 base, with 11 bases between them. The CDR3 consists of 15 residues. CDR1 DFQATT and CDR2 SNEGSKA come from the germline V gene (reference sequence).

The V gene is TRBV29-1, the J gene TRBJ2-3, with 8 bases identical to TRBD2. Germline CDR1 is SQVTM and CDR2 is ANQGSEA. The CDR3 extends over 16 amino acids. The trim removed 0 bases at V and 5 bases at J, leaving 10 bases unmatched. CDR3 region: CSVEDRGGGQGDTQYF. CDR3 nucleotides: TGCAGCGTTGAAGATCGGGGGGGGGGCCAGGGAGATACGCAGTATTTT.

This clonotype has at least ten counts. The rearrangement uses TRBV19 and TRBJ1-1, with no clear D. Trimming left V 7 bases short and J 1 base short, with 13 bases between. The CDR3 is 14 amino acids. Germline CDR1 LNHDA, CDR2 SQIVND (reference sequence). CDR3 amino acids: CASTPAGWNTEAFF. In DNA form, the CDR3 reads TGTGCCAGTACCCCAGCAGGTTGGAACACTGAAGCTTTCTTT.

This clonotype was seen more than once but under ten times. The chain's CDR3 is CASSLSRGGYGYTF. CDR3 DNA: TGTGCCAGCAGTTTATCCAGGGGCGGCTATGGCTACACCTTC. V and J are TRBV27 and TRBJ1-2; tentatively, D is TRBD1 (6 bases). V was shortened by 0 bases and J by 4 bases, with 9 bases between the two germline ends. The CDR3 loop spans 14 amino acids. Per the germline V gene, CDR1 is MNHEY and CDR2 is SMNVEV (reference sequence).